One sample yielded the 10 T cell receptor beta chains listed below, sequenced in a study of blood T cell repertoires in COVID-19. Data came from immunoSEQ multiplex PCR; TCRdb stores just in-frame clones and leaves some out. Of about 89,000 clones listed, about 80% are singletons. Material: peripheral blood. The receptors come from an elderly woman with acute or convalescent COVID-19.

This sequence joins TRBV20-1 and TRBJ2-1; 11 bases line up with TRBD2. This CDR3 has 20 amino acids. The germline V gene has CDR1 DFQATT and CDR2 SNEGSKA (reference sequence). Losses at the gene ends were 3 bases for V and 7 bases for J; bases not matched to a gene: 23. CDR3 nucleotide sequence: TGCAGTGCTAGTGACGGTAGGACTAGCGGGCGCTTCTCAACTGGGAATGAGCAGTTCTTC. It encodes CSASDGRTSGRFSTGNEQFF.

The rearrangement joins TRBV5-4 to TRBJ1-1; D is ambiguous. The CDR3 is 15 residues long. The V and J ends lost 5 bases and 1 base respectively, with 15 bases between them. CDR1 and CDR2 from the germline V gene are SGHNT and YYREEE (reference sequence). For the CDR3, the DNA is TGTGCCAGCAGTCCCGGCCGGCCGGGGAACACTGAAGCTTTCTTT. It yields the protein CASSPGRPGNTEAFF. Combining the CDR3 with reference TRBV5-4 and TRBJ1-1 gives the whole variable domain ETGVTQSPTHLIKTRGQQVTLRCSSQSGHNTVSWYQQALGQGPQFIFQYYREEENGRGNFPPRFSGLQFPNYSSELNVNALELDDSALYLCASSPGRPGNTEAFFGQGTRLTVV.

The chain recombines TRBV7-9 with TRBJ1-1; TRBD1 matches 12 bases. Germline CDR1 and CDR2: SEHNR and FQNEAQ (reference sequence). The CDR3 is 17 amino acids. Trimming cost V 3 bases and J 5 bases; bases outside gene matches: 10. The CDR3, as DNA: TGTGCCAGCAGCTTCTTTCCGGGACAGGGGGCGAAGACTGAAGCTTTCTTT. Its protein is CASSFFPGQGAKTEAFF.

This clone was recorded a few times. The rearrangement links TRBV5-1 to TRBJ2-3, with D possibly TRBD2 on 5 matching bases. Trimming stripped 1 base from V and 4 bases from J, with 10 bases between. CDR1 is SGHRS and CDR2 is YFSETQ in the germline V gene. The CDR3 covers 14 residues. CDR3 sequence (DNA): TGCGCCAGCAGCTTGTATGGGAGTGCAGATACGCAGTATTTT. Its translation: CASSLYGSADTQYF.

The table lists this clone with a count of one. The chain uses TRBV3-1 (or the pseudogene TRBV3-2) and TRBJ2-3, with TRBD2 matching over 8 bases. V shed 4 bases and J 0 bases; nucleotides not matched to a gene: 9. Germline CDR1 is LGHDT and CDR2 is YNNKEL (reference sequence). There are 17 residues in the CDR3. The CDR3 spells CASSRAGAGGSTDTQYF. Here the CDR3 DNA reads TGTGCCAGCAGCCGCGCCGGGGCGGGGGGAAGCACAGATACGCAGTATTTT.

The V gene is TRBV2, the J gene TRBJ2-2, with 7 positions matching TRBD1. V trimming: 6 bases; J trimming: 5 bases; junction bases outside the gene matches: 6. The CDR3 spans 14 residues. CDR1 SNHLY and CDR2 FYNNEI come from the germline V gene. CDR3 bases: TGTGCCAGCAGAAGACAGGGAAGTACCGGGGAGCTGTTTTTT. Translation: CASRRQGSTGELFF. The full variable domain, rest sourced from reference TRBV2 and TRBJ2-2, is EPEVTQTPSHQVTQMGQEVILRCVPISNHLYFYWYRQILGQKVEFLVSFYNNEISEKSEIFDDQFSVERPDGSNFTLKIRSTKLEDSAMYFCASRRQGSTGELFFGEGSRLTVL.

The chain links TRBV4-1 to TRBJ1-2; 9 positions agree with TRBD1. Germline V gene lookup returns CDR1 MGHRA and CDR2 YSYEKL. The CDR3 runs 15 residues. V trimming: 2 bases; J trimming: 4 bases; junction bases outside the gene matches: 5. The CDR3, as DNA: TGCGCCAGCAGCCAAAACAGGGGGCGCATCTATGGCTACACCTTC. Translating it yields CASSQNRGRIYGYTF.

The chain recombines TRBV11-2 with TRBJ2-7, with 8 positions matching TRBD2. Germline CDR1 is SGHAT and CDR2 is FQNNGV. The length of the CDR3 is 17 residues. The junction had 11 bases not matched to a gene; V was cut back by 3 bases and J by 1 base. The CDR3 DNA follows: TGTGCCAGCAGCTTGGGGACCCTAGCGGGCGATTCCTACGAGCAGTACTTC. Its translation: CASSLGTLAGDSYEQYF.

This CDR3 reads CASSGQGYEQYF. Here the CDR3 DNA reads TGCGCCAGCAGCGGACAGGGCTACGAGCAGTACTTC. The V call is TRBV5-1, the J call TRBJ2-7; 8 bases map to TRBD1. The CDR3 runs to 12 residues. J gave up 3 bases and V 4 bases, and 0 bases lay outside the gene matches. The germline V gene has CDR1 SGHRS and CDR2 YFSETQ.

This clone was observed a single time. The genes are TRBV12-2 and TRBJ1-2; the D call TRBD1 from the table was never checked on the DNA. TRBV12-2 represents a pseudogene. The CDR3 spans 15 residues. The CDR3 protein is CASRNMTGGDYGYTF. The CDR3 DNA follows: TGTGCAAGTCGCAATATGACAGGGGGGGACTATGGCTACACCTTC.